This T cell receptor beta chain comes out of a study of CD8 T cells in ankylosing spondylitis. Notes on this clonotype: Its antigen is unidentified.

Making use of molecular barcodes, quantitative 5'-RACE generated TCR beta libraries. TCRdb reprocessed the 5' RACE reads via MiXCR and lists one record per CDR3 protein. This sample has 450,000 or so distinct CDR3 sequences, with approximately 26% found just once. The germline gives CDR1 SEHNR, CDR2 FQNEAQ (reference sequence). Trimming removed 3 bases from V and 7 bases from J; junction bases left unmatched: 5. The length of the CDR3 is 14 residues. Findings and limits, study-wide: A TCR beta motif of about 8 highly homologous variants appeared characteristic of ankylosing spondylitis blood. Some of these motif variants have turned up before, in reports on reactive arthritis synovial fluid and blood. Disease-linked clones reportedly showed significant enrichment in matched ankylosing spondylitis synovial fluid.

The chain links TRBV7-9 to TRBJ2-2; 7 bases agree with TRBD2. This receptor was taken from a male donor with ankylosing spondylitis. Sequencing input: blood, either unsorted or a sorted T cell fraction (not recorded which). In DNA, the CDR3 is TGTGCCAGCAGCTTCAGCGGGATCAGCGGGGAGCTGTTTTTT. The encoded protein is CASSFSGISGELFF. The full variable domain, completed using reference TRBV7-9 and TRBJ2-2, is DTGVSQNPRHKITKRGQNVTFRCDPISEHNRLYWYRQTLGQGPEFLTYFQNEAQLEKSRLLSDRFSAERPKGSFSTLEIQRTEQGDSAMYLCASSFSGISGELFFGEGSRLTVL.